This TCR beta chain was obtained from a study of sequential checkpoint blockade in melanoma. Treatment denoted: randomized to nivolumab then ipilimumab (arm A) or the reverse (arm B). Profiling relied on immunoSEQ multiplex PCR, and the TCRdb table lists in-frame clones only, not all of them. The table shows nearly 2,500 clones, with 15% occurring only once. The germline V gene encodes CDR1 MNHGY and CDR2 SAAAGT. The CDR3 is 15 amino acids. V lost 6 bases and J lost 6; bases outside the gene matches: 10. Source: tumor tissue (inferred from file names), taken from a patient given nivolumab and ipilimumab in sequence. This rearrangement joins TRBV6-8 to TRBJ2-2; 7 bases fit TRBD2. This receptor was identified in a human donor with melanoma. Here the CDR3 reads CASSATSDASGELFF. The CDR3 nucleotides read TGTGCCAGCAGCGCCACTAGCGATGCGTCCGGGGAGCTGTTTTTT.